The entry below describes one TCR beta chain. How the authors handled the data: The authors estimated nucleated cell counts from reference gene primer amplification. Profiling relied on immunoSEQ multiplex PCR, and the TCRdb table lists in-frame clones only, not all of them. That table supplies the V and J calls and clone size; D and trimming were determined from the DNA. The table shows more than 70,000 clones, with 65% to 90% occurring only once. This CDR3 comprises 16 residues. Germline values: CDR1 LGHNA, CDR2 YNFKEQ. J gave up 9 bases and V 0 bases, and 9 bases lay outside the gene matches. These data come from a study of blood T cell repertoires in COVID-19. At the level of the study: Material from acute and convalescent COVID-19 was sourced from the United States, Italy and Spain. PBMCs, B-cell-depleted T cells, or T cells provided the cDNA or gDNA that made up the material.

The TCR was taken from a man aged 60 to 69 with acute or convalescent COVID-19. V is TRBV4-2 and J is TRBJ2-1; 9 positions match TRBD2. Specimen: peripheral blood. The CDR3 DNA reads TGTGCCAGCAGCCAAGAAATAGCGGGAGTTGGGAGTGAGCAGTTCTTC. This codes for CASSQEIAGVGSEQFF.